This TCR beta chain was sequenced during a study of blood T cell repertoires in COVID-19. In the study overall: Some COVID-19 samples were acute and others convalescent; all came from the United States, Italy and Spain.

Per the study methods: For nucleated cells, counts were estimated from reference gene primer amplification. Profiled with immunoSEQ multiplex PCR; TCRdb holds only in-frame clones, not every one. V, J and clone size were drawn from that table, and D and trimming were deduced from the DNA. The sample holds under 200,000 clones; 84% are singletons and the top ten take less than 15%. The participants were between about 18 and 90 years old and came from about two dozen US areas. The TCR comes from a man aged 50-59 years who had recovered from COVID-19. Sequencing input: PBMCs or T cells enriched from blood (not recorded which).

CDR3: CASSVQGSRPFVGYTF. CDR3 in DNA: TGTGCCAGTAGTGTACAGGGGTCGCGTCCCTTTGTTGGCTACACCTTC. The gene calls are TRBV19 and TRBJ1-2; 7 nucleotides align to TRBD1. Germline CDR1 is LNHDA and CDR2 is SQIVND (reference sequence). The CDR3 extends over 16 amino acids. Trimming cost V 5 bases and J 7 bases; bases outside gene matches: 16.